A single sample is the source of the 21 T cell receptor beta chains below, sequenced in a study of T cell repertoires in cytomegalovirus infection. MiXCR, applied by TCRdb to the reads, yields one record per CDR3 protein. The sample includes a few hundred thousand distinct CDR3 sequences, 15% to 20% of them seen just once. The source material was PBMCs. The receptors were sampled from a human donor in good health (CMV status not recorded). Some clones in this sample may be carry-over from other donors' samples.

This clonotype occurred a few times. This sequence joins TRBV7-9 and TRBJ2-1; TRBD2 is a possible D gene (5 bases). Trimming shortened V by 3 bases and J by 10 bases, and 19 bases separated the two germline ends. The CDR3 sequence is 15 residues long. CDR1 SEHNR and CDR2 FQNEAQ come from the germline V gene (reference sequence). CDR3 residues: CASSFPGLNRREQFF. In DNA, the CDR3 is TGTGCCAGCAGCTTCCCCGGACTGAACAGAAGGGAGCAGTTCTTC.

This clonotype was detected a few times. The chain joins TRBV6-6 to TRBJ2-1, with 10 bases aligning to TRBD2. This CDR3 has 14 residues. After removal of 2 bases from V and 7 bases from J, the junction contained 2 bases not matched to a gene. Germline loops: CDR1 MNHNY, CDR2 SVGAGI (reference sequence). The CDR3 nucleotides are TGTGCCAGCAGTTACGCGACTAGCGGGAATGAGCAGTTCTTC. Its protein product is CASSYATSGNEQFF.

This clonotype appeared a few times. The rearrangement joins TRBV29-1 to TRBJ2-3, with TRBD1 matching 7 bases. CDR3 length: 13 amino acids. The germline V gene encodes CDR1 SQVTM and CDR2 ANQGSEA. With 6 bases clipped from V and 1 base from J, the junction kept 4 bases outside the gene matches. This chain's CDR3 is CSVRTGRTDTQYF. Written as DNA, the CDR3 is TGCAGCGTCAGGACAGGCCGCACAGATACGCAGTATTTT.

This clonotype showed up just a few times. The chain has TRBV4-3 and TRBJ1-1; D remains unclear. In germline, CDR1 is LGHNA, CDR2 YSLEER. The CDR3 is made up of 15 amino acids. V lost 3 bases, J lost 3 bases, and 14 bases lay in between. CDR3 in amino acids: CASSQAGRVHTEAFF. In nucleotides, the CDR3 is TGCGCCAGCAGCCAGGCCGGACGGGTACACACTGAAGCTTTCTTT.

The chain uses TRBV20-1 and TRBJ1-5, with TRBD1 as a possible D gene (5 bases). CDR1 is DFQATT and CDR2 is SNEGSKA in the germline V gene (reference sequence). Trimming shortened V by 0 bases and J by 0 bases, and 15 bases separated the two germline ends. CDR3 size: 17 residues. The DNA for the CDR3 is TGCAGTGCTAGAGAAAGGGGTCGGGCATATAGCAATCAGCCCCAGCATTTT. Amino acids: CSARERGRAYSNQPQHF.

This clonotype has more than one count but fewer than ten. J is TRBJ2-1 and V is TRBV5-4; possible D gene TRBD1, 6 bases. Germline V gene lookup returns CDR1 SGHNT and CDR2 YYREEE (reference sequence). The CDR3 is 13 residues long. The V end lost 7 bases, the J end lost 7 bases, and 15 bases lay between the germline ends. The CDR3 region has the DNA TGTGCCAGCGAACGACAGGATGTGAATGAGCAGTTCTTC. Translation gives CASERQDVNEQFF.

V usage is TRBV5-1 and J usage is TRBJ2-1; 7 nucleotides line up with TRBD1. CDR3 length: 15 residues. V lost 4 bases and J lost 7; bases outside the gene matches: 11. In germline, CDR1 is SGHRS, CDR2 YFSETQ. The CDR3 nucleotides are TGCGCCAGCAGCCCAGGGACAGTTTTCGAGAATGAGCAGTTCTTC. Its translation: CASSPGTVFENEQFF.

The rearrangement links TRBV11-2 to TRBJ2-7; TRBD2 agrees at 10 bases. Trimming removed 3 bases from V and 2 bases from J; junction bases left unmatched: 4. CDR1 and CDR2 (germline): SGHAT, FQNNGV. The CDR3 loop spans 15 amino acids. CDR3 region: CASSFSGGTTYEQYF. In nucleotides, the CDR3 is TGTGCCAGCAGCTTTAGCGGGGGGACCACCTACGAGCAGTACTTC.

This clonotype was detected ten times or more. The chain couples TRBV20-1 to TRBJ2-1, with 8 bases matching TRBD2. The CDR3 loop spans 15 amino acids. Losses at the gene ends were 1 base for V and 6 bases for J; bases not matched to a gene: 8. CDR1 is DFQATT, CDR2 SNEGSKA, per germline (reference sequence). The CDR3 loop is CSARAPRTSPNEQFF. CDR3 coding DNA: TGCAGTGCTAGAGCCCCCCGGACTAGCCCCAATGAGCAGTTCTTC.

The sample holds a few counts of this clonotype. The chain employs TRBV4-3 and TRBJ1-5; a weak D match, TRBD1 (6 bases). Germline values: CDR1 LGHNA, CDR2 YSLEER. V lost 5 bases and J lost 7, with 12 bases in between. The CDR3 has 13 residues. CDR3 in amino acids: CASSKGGGQPQHF. CDR3 in DNA: TGCGCCAGCAGCAAGGGGGGCGGCCAGCCCCAGCATTTT.

This clonotype was seen many times. The gene calls are TRBV7-2 and TRBJ1-6; D gene unclear. The CDR3 totals 15 residues. V lost 2 bases, J lost 10 bases, and 15 bases lay in between. Germline V lookup: CDR1 SGHTA, CDR2 FQGNSA. The CDR3 region has the DNA TGTGCCAGCAGCTTACCACTCGCCATCGGGTCACCCCTCCACTTT. The encoded protein is CASSLPLAIGSPLHF.

Ten or more counts support this clonotype. The J gene is TRBJ2-7, the V gene TRBV6-1; perhaps TRBD2 as D (5 bases). The CDR3 totals 14 residues. Trimming removed 6 bases from V and 3 bases from J, with 15 bases in between. Germline V gene data show CDR1 as MNHNS and CDR2 as SASEGT. CDR3 nucleotide sequence: TGTGCCAGCAGCCGGGGTGGAAGGGACTACGAGCAGTACTTC. Its translation is CASSRGGRDYEQYF.

This clonotype was counted a few times. The chain is built from TRBV11-2 and TRBJ2-2; 13 positions match TRBD2. Germline V gene sequence: CDR1 SGHAT, CDR2 FQNNGV. The CDR3 has 16 residues. V was pared by 4 bases and J by 5 bases, with 4 bases of the junction left unmatched. For the CDR3, the DNA is TGTGCCAGCAGCTGGTGGGGACTAGCGGGGACCGGGGAGCTGTTTTTT. Residues: CASSWWGLAGTGELFF. The whole variable domain, remainder taken from reference TRBV11-2 and TRBJ2-2, is EAGVAQSPRYKIIEKRQSVAFWCNPISGHATLYWYQQILGQGPKLLIQFQNNGVVDDSQLPKDRFSAERLKGVDSTLKIQPAKLEDSAVYLCASSWWGLAGTGELFFGEGSRLTVL.

This clonotype was observed many times. J is TRBJ1-5 and V is TRBV7-2, with D perhaps TRBD1 (5 bases). This CDR3 has 13 amino acids. The germline V gene encodes CDR1 SGHTA and CDR2 FQGNSA. Trimming pared 7 bases from V and 7 bases from J, leaving 14 bases between. The CDR3 DNA sequence: TGTGCCAGCACCCTTGGGGGGGAGCAGCCCCAGCATTTT. It yields the protein CASTLGGEQPQHF.

This clonotype was recorded a few times. This chain links TRBV28 with TRBJ2-5, with D hard to call. Trimming took 8 bases from V and 5 from J, leaving 12 bases between them. This CDR3 contains 12 residues. CDR1 is MDHEN and CDR2 is SYDVKM in the germline V gene. CDR3 DNA: TGTGCCAGCGAAGGACCACCCGAGACCCAGTACTTC. This encodes CASEGPPETQYF. The variable domain in full, completed from reference TRBV28 and TRBJ2-5, reads DVKVTQSSRYLVKRTGEKVFLECVQDMDHENMFWYRQDPGLGLRLIYFSYDVKMKEKGDIPEGYSVSREKKERFSLILESASTNQTSMYLCASEGPPETQYFGPGTRLLVL.

This clonotype turned up a few times. This chain connects TRBV14 to TRBJ1-2; D is ambiguous. The length of the CDR3 is 11 residues. The V gene's germline CDR1 is SGHDN and CDR2 FVKESK. Trimming pared 1 base from V and 8 bases from J, leaving 5 bases between. This chain's CDR3 is CASSQGAGYTF. In nucleotides, the CDR3 is TGTGCCAGCAGCCAAGGGGCGGGCTACACCTTC.

This clonotype has ten or more counts. The gene calls are TRBV7-2 and TRBJ2-2; 10 bases match TRBD1. Germline-derived CDR1 and CDR2 are SGHTA and FQGNSA. The CDR3 spans 16 residues. J gave up 5 bases and V 3 bases, and 6 bases lay outside the gene matches. The CDR3 region is CASSFGPGQGTGELFF. In DNA, the CDR3 is TGTGCCAGCAGCTTCGGTCCGGGACAGGGGACCGGGGAGCTGTTTTTT.

This clonotype was detected only a few times. V is TRBV14 and J is TRBJ2-2; 7 bases align to TRBD2. Germline V gene data show CDR1 as SGHDN and CDR2 as FVKESK. V was pared by 3 bases and J by 3 bases, with 1 base of the junction left unmatched. The CDR3 length is 14 residues. This CDR3 is CASSQRGYTGELFF. The CDR3 nucleotides are TGTGCCAGCAGCCAGCGGGGGTACACCGGGGAGCTGTTTTTT.

The V call is TRBV12-3 or TRBV12-4, the J call TRBJ1-4; tentative D call: TRBD1 (5 bases). Trimming left V 3 bases short and J 12 bases short, with 20 bases between. This CDR3 has 15 amino acids. The CDR3 nucleotides read TGTGCCAGCAGTTTCGGGGGTGGTCAGTTGGGTGAACTGTTTTTT. This translates into CASSFGGGQLGELFF.

The gene calls are TRBV7-6 and TRBJ1-4; a possible D gene is TRBD1 (5 bases). Germline loops: CDR1 SGHVS, CDR2 FNYEAQ. This CDR3 spans 16 amino acids. V dropped 0 bases and J dropped 4 bases, with 12 bases sitting between them. This chain's CDR3 is CASSLARQGNNEKLFF. CDR3 in DNA: TGTGCCAGCAGCTTAGCTCGCCAGGGCAATAATGAAAAACTGTTTTTT.

V and J are TRBV19 and TRBJ2-7; D is possibly TRBD2 (6 bases). Trimming stripped 5 bases from V and 2 bases from J, with 10 bases between. CDR3 size: 13 residues. Looked up from germline, CDR1 is LNHDA and CDR2 is SQIVND (reference sequence). Here the CDR3 reads CASSGGAAYEQYF. In nucleotides, the CDR3 is TGTGCCAGTAGTGGAGGGGCTGCCTACGAGCAGTACTTC.